This T cell receptor beta chain stems from a study of Graves' ophthalmopathy and Graves' hyperthyroidism. Study findings and constraints: Ophthalmopathy cases were distinguished from stable hyperthyroidism by a 13-signature model, reaching about 85% sensitivity and 81.08% specificity.

Trimming cost V 2 bases and J 0 bases, with 10 bases left between them. This CDR3 is 14 amino acids long. Germline V gene lookup returns CDR1 GTSNPN and CDR2 SVGIG (reference sequence). Presentation of ophthalmopathy in the donors involved moderate-to-severe activity, CAS ≥3, NOSPECS ≥4 and a duration under 3 months. The authors diagnosed from clinical symptoms, serum thyroxine, TRAb, thyroid ultrasound and orbital computed tomography. This clonotype occurred a few times. What it binds is unknown. Transcripts of RNA were the source for amplifying TCR beta CDR3 regions. HTBI primers served in a first-round RT-PCR, which a second-round multiplex PCR followed. TCRdb re-called the multiplex PCR reads with MiXCR, one entry per CDR3 protein. This table has 450,000 or so distinct CDR3 sequences, 14% appearing once.

The receptor's source is a woman aged 25-40 years with Graves' ophthalmopathy. The chain combines TRBV30 with TRBJ1-2; D is undetermined. Material: blood. The CDR3 coding sequence is TGTGCCTGGAGTATACAGCTAGCTAACTATGGCTACACCTTC. Its translation: CAWSIQLANYGYTF. The full variable domain, with the rest looked up from reference TRBV30 and TRBJ1-2, is SQTIHQWPATLVQPVGSPLSLECTVEGTSNPNLYWYRQAAGRGLQLLFYSVGIGQISSEVPQNLSASRPQDRQFILSSKKLLLSDSGFYLCAWSIQLANYGYTFGSGTRLTVV.